This T cell receptor (beta chain) originates from a study of T cells in Graves' hyperthyroidism and ophthalmopathy. The wider study: At the time of initial diagnosis and before any treatment, peripheral blood was collected.

The germline V and J ends were trimmed by 6 bases and 8 bases, with 14 bases remaining between them. The CDR3 totals 13 residues. There are many counts of this clonotype. Researchers amplified the TCR beta CDR3 regions from RNA transcripts. HTBI primers drove first-round RT-PCR of the TCR CDR3. TCRdb redid the calling of the multiplex PCR reads with MiXCR, one entry per CDR3 protein. The table lists 300,000 to 450,000 distinct CDR3 sequences, approximately 18% of them singletons. Disease duration was under 3 months in the ophthalmopathy patients, who also had a Clinical Activity Score of at least 3 and a NOSPECS grade of at least 4. Thyroid ultrasound, orbital computed tomography, clinical symptoms, and serum thyroxine and TRAb underpinned diagnoses.

This TCR was sampled from a man in his late teens or twenties with Graves' ophthalmopathy. Sample: blood. The chain is built from TRBV12-3 or TRBV12-4 and TRBJ1-5; tentative D call: TRBD1 (5 bases). CDR3 DNA: TGTGCCAGCAGCCGGGGCCTGGGGGAGCCCCAGCATTTT. Translating gives CASSRGLGEPQHF.